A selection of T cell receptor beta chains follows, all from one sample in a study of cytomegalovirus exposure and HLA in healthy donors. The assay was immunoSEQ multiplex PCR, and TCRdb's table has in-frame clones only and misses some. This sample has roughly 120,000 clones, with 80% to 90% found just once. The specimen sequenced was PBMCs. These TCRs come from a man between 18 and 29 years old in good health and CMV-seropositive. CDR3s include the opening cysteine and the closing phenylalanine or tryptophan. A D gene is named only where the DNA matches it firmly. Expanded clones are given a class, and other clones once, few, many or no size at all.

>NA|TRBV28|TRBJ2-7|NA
CASGVREQYF
TGTGCCAGCGGAGTCCGCGAGCAGTACTTC
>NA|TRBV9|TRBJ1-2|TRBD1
CASSPRDGTEKSYGYTF
TGTGCCAGCAGCCCCCGCGACGGGACAGAAAAAAGCTATGGCTACACCTTC
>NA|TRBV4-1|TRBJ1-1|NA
CASSQVQGKGAEAFF
TGCGCCAGCAGCCAAGTTCAGGGGAAAGGCGCTGAAGCTTTCTTT
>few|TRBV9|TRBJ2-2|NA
CASSVVEQGELFF
TGTGCCAGCAGCGTAGTGGAACAGGGGGAGCTGTTTTTT
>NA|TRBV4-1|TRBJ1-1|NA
CASSPGGGGGTEAFF
TGCGCCAGCAGCCCCGGCGGGGGAGGTGGAACTGAAGCTTTCTTT
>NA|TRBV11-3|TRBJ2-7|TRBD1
CASSSTGEVQYF
TGTGCCAGCAGCTCCACAGGGGAAGTGCAGTACTTC
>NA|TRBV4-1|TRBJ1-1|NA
CASSQPGGGLEAFF
TGCGCCAGCAGCCAACCGGGGGGAGGCCTTGAAGCTTTCTTT
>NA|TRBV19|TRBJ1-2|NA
CASSIGQNNGYTF
TGTGCCAGTAGTATAGGGCAGAACAATGGCTACACCTTC
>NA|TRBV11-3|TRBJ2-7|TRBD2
CASSLGAGESYEQYF
TGTGCCAGCAGCTTGGGAGCGGGGGAGTCCTACGAGCAGTACTTC
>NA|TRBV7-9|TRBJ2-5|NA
CASSFAGQETQYF
TGTGCCAGCAGCTTTGCGGGCCAAGAGACCCAGTACTTC
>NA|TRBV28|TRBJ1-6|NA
CASSSVDSFDSPLHF
TGTGCCAGCAGTTCGGTCGACAGTTTTGATTCACCCCTCCACTTT
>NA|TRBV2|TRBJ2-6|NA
CAKGQYLAGANVLTF
TGTGCCAAAGGACAGTATCTTGCTGGGGCCAACGTCCTGACTTTC
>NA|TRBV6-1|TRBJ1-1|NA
CASIRGHNSHEAFF
TGTGCCAGCATCAGGGGACACAATAGCCATGAAGCTTTCTTT
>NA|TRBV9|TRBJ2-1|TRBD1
CASSVTGQGAYEQFF
TGTGCCAGCAGCGTAACAGGACAGGGGGCGTATGAGCAGTTCTTC
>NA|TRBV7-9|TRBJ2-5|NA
CASSLQEQETQYF
TGTGCCAGCAGTCTACAGGAACAAGAGACCCAGTACTTC